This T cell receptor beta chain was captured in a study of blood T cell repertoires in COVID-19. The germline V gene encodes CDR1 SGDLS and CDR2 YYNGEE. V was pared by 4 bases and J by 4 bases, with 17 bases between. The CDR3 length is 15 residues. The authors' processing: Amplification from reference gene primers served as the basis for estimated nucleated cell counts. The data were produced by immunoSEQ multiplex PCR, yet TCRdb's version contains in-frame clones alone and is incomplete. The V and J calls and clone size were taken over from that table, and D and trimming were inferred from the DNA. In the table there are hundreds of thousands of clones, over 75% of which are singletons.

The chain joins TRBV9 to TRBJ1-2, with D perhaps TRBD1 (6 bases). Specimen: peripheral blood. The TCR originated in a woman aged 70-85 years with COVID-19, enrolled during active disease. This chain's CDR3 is CASSTGQKGAYGYTF. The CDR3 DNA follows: TGTGCCAGCAGCACCGGACAGAAAGGAGCCTATGGCTACACCTTC.